The rows below give T cell receptor beta chains drawn from one sample of a study of T cell repertoires in cytomegalovirus infection. The antigens of these receptors remain unknown. From the reads, TCRdb called clonotypes with MiXCR, one entry per CDR3 protein. The table lists 700,000 to 850,000 distinct CDR3 sequences, approximately 32% of them singletons. The sample here was cultured CD8+ T cells from PBMCs, taken from culture after CMV antigen stimulation. Receptors were obtained from a human donor in good health (CMV status not recorded). Some clones in this sample may be carry-over from other donors' samples. The CDR3 runs from the conserved cysteine through the conserved F or W. D genes are given only for firm matches. Only some rows state a clone size, as once, few, many or a class for expanded clones.

NA | few | TRBJ2-1 | TRBV5-5 | CASSLGIAAYNEQFF | TGTGCCAGCAGCCTCGGGATAGCGGCCTACAATGAGCAGTTCTTC
NA | few | TRBJ2-1 | TRBV2 | CASSEQTVSEQFF | TGTGCCAGCAGTGAACAGACAGTCAGTGAGCAGTTCTTC
TRBD1 | many | TRBJ1-2 | TRBV7-8 | CASSDRSRQGGYGYTF | TGTGCCAGCAGCGACCGCTCCCGACAGGGGGGCTATGGCTACACCTTC
NA | few | TRBJ1-6 | TRBV7-2 | CASSLEGPNNSPLHF | TGTGCCAGCAGCTTAGAGGGACCGAATAATTCACCCCTCCACTTT
TRBD1 | NA | TRBJ2-4 | TRBV3-1 | CASSPQTGIAKNIQYF | TGTGCCAGCAGCCCCCAGACAGGGATAGCCAAAAACATTCAGTACTTC
NA | many | TRBJ2-7 | TRBV7-2 | CASSRLGGGYEQYF | TGTGCCAGCAGCCGGCTCGGGGGTGGGTACGAGCAGTACTTC
NA | NA | TRBJ2-1 | TRBV28 | CASSWPYNEQFF | TGTGCCAGCAGTTGGCCCTACAATGAGCAGTTCTTC
NA | NA | TRBJ1-5 | TRBV19 | CASSMLQVNQPQHF | TGTGCCAGTAGTATGTTGCAGGTCAATCAGCCCCAGCATTTT
NA | many | TRBJ2-1 | TRBV4-1 | CASSHRGNEQFF | TGCGCCAGCAGCCACAGGGGCAATGAGCAGTTCTTC
NA | NA | TRBJ2-1 | TRBV10-3 | CAISDGDDGYNEQFF | TGTGCCATCAGTGATGGAGACGATGGGTACAATGAGCAGTTCTTC
TRBD1 | NA | TRBJ2-2 | TRBV15 | CATSREYDRGKTGELFF | TGTGCCACCAGCAGAGAATACGACAGGGGAAAAACCGGGGAGCTGTTTTTT
NA | many | TRBJ1-1 | TRBV12-3/TRBV12-4 | CASTRTVMNTEAFF | TGTGCCAGCACCCGGACAGTGATGAACACTGAAGCTTTCTTT
TRBD2 | many | TRBJ2-1 | TRBV11-2 | CASSLGTSGGAYNEQFF | TGTGCCAGCAGCCTTGGGACTAGCGGGGGGGCCTACAATGAGCAGTTCTTC
NA | NA | TRBJ2-1 | TRBV7-4 | CASSPTVNPYNEQFF | TGTGCCAGCAGCCCGACAGTAAACCCCTACAATGAGCAGTTCTTC
NA | NA | TRBJ2-3 | TRBV7-8 | CASSLFGAGDTQYF | TGTGCCAGCAGCTTGTTCGGGGCGGGGGATACGCAGTATTTT
TRBD1 | few | TRBJ2-7 | TRBV7-8 | CASSLPGDRGYEQYF | TGTGCCAGCAGCTTACCCGGGGACAGGGGTTACGAGCAGTACTTC
TRBD2 | few | TRBJ2-1 | TRBV4-2 | CASSPTGTSDYNEQFF | TGTGCCAGCAGCCCCACCGGGACTAGCGACTACAATGAGCAGTTCTTC
NA | NA | TRBJ1-1 | TRBV27 | CASSLTTGSATEAFF | TGTGCCAGCAGTTTGACCACAGGGTCGGCCACTGAAGCTTTCTTT
TRBD2 | once | TRBJ2-1 | TRBV5-4 | CASSFPSGGFSYNEQFF | TGTGCCAGCAGCTTCCCTAGCGGGGGGTTCTCCTACAATGAGCAGTTCTTC
NA | few | TRBJ1-2 | TRBV7-2 | CASEEPTRYGYTF | TGTGCCAGCGAAGAGCCGACCAGATATGGCTACACCTTC
TRBD2 | NA | TRBJ2-1 | TRBV29-1 | CSVHLGGTISYNEQFF | TGCAGCGTTCATCTGGGAGGGACTATATCCTACAATGAGCAGTTCTTC
NA | few | TRBJ2-1 | TRBV29-1 | CSVGLLTVTYNEQFF | TGCAGCGTTGGGCTACTCACCGTCACCTACAATGAGCAGTTCTTC
TRBD1 | NA | TRBJ2-2 | TRBV27 | CAISLGQGAHTGELFF | TGTGCCATCAGTTTGGGACAGGGGGCGCACACCGGGGAGCTGTTTTTT